The rows below give T cell receptor beta chains drawn from one sample of a study of blood T cell repertoires in COVID-19. Here immunoSEQ multiplex PCR was the method, and the copy in TCRdb shows in-frame clones only, minus some. The profile shows 200,000 to 250,000 clones, under 90% of them singletons. Material: peripheral blood. Receptor source: a woman of 80 years or more with COVID-19, enrolled during active disease. Both conserved end residues are trimmed from each CDR3. Each record gives: J gene, V gene, CDR3 protein.

j_gene: TRBJ1-2
v_gene: TRBV5-4
CDR3aa: ASSSAGTGANYGYT

j_gene: TRBJ2-7
v_gene: TRBV19
CDR3aa: ASSMLPGQGEDEQY

j_gene: TRBJ2-1
v_gene: TRBV3-1/TRBV3-2
CDR3aa: ASSLAGRNNEQF

j_gene: TRBJ1-1
v_gene: TRBV2
CDR3aa: ASKSGGGNTEAF

j_gene: TRBJ1-1
v_gene: TRBV13
CDR3aa: ASRSTLNTEAF

j_gene: TRBJ1-6
v_gene: TRBV3-1/TRBV3-2
CDR3aa: ASSQLQGNSPLH

j_gene: TRBJ1-1
v_gene: TRBV19
CDR3aa: ASSMAGTDTEAF

j_gene: TRBJ1-6
v_gene: TRBV7-9
CDR3aa: ASNIINSPLH

j_gene: TRBJ1-5
v_gene: TRBV7-2
CDR3aa: ASSPTTYQPQH

j_gene: TRBJ1-2
v_gene: TRBV18
CDR3aa: ASSPSQRHHGGYT